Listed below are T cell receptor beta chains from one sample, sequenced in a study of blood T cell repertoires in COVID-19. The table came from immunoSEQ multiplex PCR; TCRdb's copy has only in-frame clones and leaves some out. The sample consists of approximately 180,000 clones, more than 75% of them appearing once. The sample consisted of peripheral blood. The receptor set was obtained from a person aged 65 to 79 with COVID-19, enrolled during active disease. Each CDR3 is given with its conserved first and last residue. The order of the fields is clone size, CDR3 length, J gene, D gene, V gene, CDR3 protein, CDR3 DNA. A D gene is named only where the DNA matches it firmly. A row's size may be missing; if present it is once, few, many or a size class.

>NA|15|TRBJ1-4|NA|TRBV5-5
CASSQRQQANEKLFF
TGTGCCAGCAGCCAGCGACAGCAGGCTAATGAAAAACTGTTTTTT
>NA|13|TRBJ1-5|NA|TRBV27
CASSGGSNQPQHF
TGTGCCAGCAGCGGGGGTAGCAATCAGCCCCAGCATTTT
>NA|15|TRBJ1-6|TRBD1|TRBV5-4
CASSSRTGENSPLHF
TGTGCCAGCAGCTCCCGGACAGGGGAGAATTCACCCCTCCACTTT
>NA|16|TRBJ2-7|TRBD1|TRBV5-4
CASSQAARTGMDEQYF
TGTGCCAGCAGCCAAGCTGCTCGGACAGGGATGGACGAGCAGTACTTC
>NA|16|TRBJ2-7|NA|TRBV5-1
CASSFPLGRDSYEQYF
TGCGCCAGCAGCTTTCCTCTAGGCAGGGACTCCTACGAGCAGTACTTC
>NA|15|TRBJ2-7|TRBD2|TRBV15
CATSSSGARSYEQYF
TGTGCCACCAGCAGTAGCGGGGCGCGCTCCTACGAGCAGTACTTC
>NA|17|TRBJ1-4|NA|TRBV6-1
CASSETLGGSPNEKLFF
TGTGCCAGCAGTGAAACCCTTGGAGGGTCTCCTAATGAAAAACTGTTTTTT
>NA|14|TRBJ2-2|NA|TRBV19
CASSITGRPGELFF
TGTGCCAGTAGTATCACAGGGAGACCCGGGGAGCTGTTTTTT
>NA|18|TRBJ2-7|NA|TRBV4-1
CASSQDPIGQGGSYEQYF
TGCGCCAGCAGCCAAGACCCTATTGGTCAGGGGGGCTCCTACGAGCAGTACTTC
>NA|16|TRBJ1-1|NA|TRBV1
CTSSQDWSLVNTEAFF
TGCACCAGCAGCCAAGATTGGAGCCTTGTGAACACTGAAGCTTTCTTT
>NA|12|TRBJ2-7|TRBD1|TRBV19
CASRGYGFEQYF
TGTGCCAGCAGGGGGTACGGTTTCGAGCAGTACTTC
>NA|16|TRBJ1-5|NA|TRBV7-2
CASSLGNRALNQPQHF
TGTGCCAGCAGCTTAGGCAACAGGGCTCTCAATCAGCCCCAGCATTTT
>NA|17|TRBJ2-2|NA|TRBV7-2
CASSLGTRQTNTGELFF
TGTGCCAGCAGCTTAGGAACGAGGCAGACGAACACCGGGGAGCTGTTTTTT
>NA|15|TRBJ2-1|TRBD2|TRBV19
CASRLVLAPYNEQFF
TGTGCCAGTAGATTAGTACTAGCGCCATACAATGAGCAGTTCTTC
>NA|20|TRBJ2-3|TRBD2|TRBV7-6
CASSPLRRLAGGPSTDTQYF
TGTGCCAGCAGCCCCCTCCGAAGACTAGCGGGAGGGCCAAGCACAGATACGCAGTATTTT
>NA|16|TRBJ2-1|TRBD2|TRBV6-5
CASSYSGPGGPNEQFF
TGTGCCAGCAGTTACTCGGGGCCGGGAGGGCCAAATGAGCAGTTCTTC
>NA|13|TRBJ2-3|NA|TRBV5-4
CASRILTEDTQYF
TGTGCCAGCAGGATCCTGACAGAAGATACGCAGTATTTT
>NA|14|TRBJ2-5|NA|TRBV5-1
CASSLFGHEETQYF
TGCGCCAGCAGCTTGTTTGGACATGAAGAGACCCAGTACTTC
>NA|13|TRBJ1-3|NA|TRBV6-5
CATQGFTGNTIYF
TGTGCCACCCAGGGCTTTACAGGAAACACCATATATTTT
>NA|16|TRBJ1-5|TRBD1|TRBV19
CASSRPTGGAGQPQHF
TGTGCCAGTAGTCGCCCGACAGGGGGCGCGGGTCAGCCCCAGCATTTT
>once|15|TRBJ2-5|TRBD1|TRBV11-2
CASSFSTGTEETQYF
TGTGCCAGCAGCTTCTCGACCGGGACAGAAGAGACCCAGTACTTC
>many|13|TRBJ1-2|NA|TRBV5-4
CASSFQGNYGYTF
TGTGCCAGCAGCTTTCAGGGTAACTATGGCTACACCTTC
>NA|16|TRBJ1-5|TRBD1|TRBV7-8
CASSRARGPTHQPQHF
TGTGCCAGCAGCAGAGCCAGGGGGCCAACACATCAGCCCCAGCATTTT
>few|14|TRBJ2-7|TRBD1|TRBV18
CASSLGQGGYEQYF
TGTGCCAGCTCACTAGGACAGGGGGGCTACGAGCAGTACTTC
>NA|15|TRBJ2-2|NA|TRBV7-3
CASSLLGLPTGELFF
TGTGCCAGCAGCTTACTGGGACTTCCAACCGGGGAGCTGTTTTTT
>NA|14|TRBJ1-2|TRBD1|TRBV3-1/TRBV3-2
CASSQVEGALGYTF
TGTGCCAGCAGCCAAGTGGAGGGGGCTTTGGGCTACACCTTC
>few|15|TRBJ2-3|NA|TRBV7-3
CASSLSGGGGDTQYF
TGTGCCAGCAGCTTAAGTGGTGGGGGAGGCGATACGCAGTATTTT
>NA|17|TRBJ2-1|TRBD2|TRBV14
CASSQEAGVLIYNEQFF
TGTGCCAGCAGCCAAGAAGCGGGAGTCTTGATCTACAATGAGCAGTTCTTC
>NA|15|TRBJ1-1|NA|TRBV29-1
CSVLLTWTGGTEAFF
TGCAGCGTTTTACTGACTTGGACGGGGGGGACTGAAGCTTTCTTT
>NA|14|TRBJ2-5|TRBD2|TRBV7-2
CASSLQSGEETQYF
TGTGCCAGCAGCTTACAGAGCGGGGAAGAGACCCAGTACTTC
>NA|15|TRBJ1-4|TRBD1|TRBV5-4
CASSLATGEDEKLFF
TGTGCCAGCAGCTTGGCAACAGGGGAAGATGAAAAACTGTTTTTT
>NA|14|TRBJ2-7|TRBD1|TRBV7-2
CASSSRQGSYEQYF
TGTGCCAGCAGCTCCCGACAGGGCTCCTACGAGCAGTACTTC
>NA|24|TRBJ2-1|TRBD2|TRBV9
CASSDRPPRAGLAGVRDLGNEQFF
TGTGCCAGCAGTGATAGACCCCCCCGAGCGGGACTAGCGGGAGTAAGGGACTTAGGAAATGAGCAGTTCTTC
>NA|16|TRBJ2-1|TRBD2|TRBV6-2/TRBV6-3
CASSYFSLAGYNEQFF
TGTGCCAGCAGTTACTTTAGTCTAGCGGGATACAATGAGCAGTTCTTC
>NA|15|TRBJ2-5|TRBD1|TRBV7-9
CASSLRTGLQETQYF
TGTGCCAGCAGCCTCCGGACAGGCCTCCAAGAGACCCAGTACTTC
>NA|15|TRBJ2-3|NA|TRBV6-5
CASSYRGANTDTQYF
TGTGCCAGCAGTTACCGCGGGGCAAACACAGATACGCAGTATTTT
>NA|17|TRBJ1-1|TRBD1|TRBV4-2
CASSQDGGAGGKTEAFF
TGTGCCAGCAGCCAAGATGGGGGGGCAGGGGGCAAAACTGAAGCTTTCTTT
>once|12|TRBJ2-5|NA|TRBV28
CASSFEGETQYF
TGTGCCAGCAGTTTTGAGGGAGAGACCCAGTACTTC
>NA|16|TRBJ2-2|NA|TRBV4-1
CASSQVAGSNTGELFF
TGCGCCAGCAGCCAAGTAGCCGGGTCGAACACCGGGGAGCTGTTTTTT
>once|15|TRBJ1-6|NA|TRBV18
CASSGIQGHNSPLHF
TGTGCCAGCTCAGGGATACAGGGACACAATTCACCCCTCCACTTT
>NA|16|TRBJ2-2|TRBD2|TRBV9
CASSPQAGVNTGELFF
TGTGCCAGCAGCCCACAAGCGGGGGTCAACACCGGGGAGCTGTTTTTT
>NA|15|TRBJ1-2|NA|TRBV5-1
CASSIALSSNYGYTF
TGCGCCAGCAGCATTGCCCTATCATCTAACTATGGCTACACCTTC
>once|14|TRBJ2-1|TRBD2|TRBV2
CASTGDYTYNEQFF
TGTGCCAGCACGGGGGACTACACCTACAATGAGCAGTTCTTC
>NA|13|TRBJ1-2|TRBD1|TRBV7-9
CASSSDTGGGYTF
TGTGCCAGCAGCTCGGATACAGGGGGTGGCTACACCTTC
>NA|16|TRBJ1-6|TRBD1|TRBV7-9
CASSSTGGGYNSPLHF
TGTGCCAGCAGCTCCACAGGGGGCGGCTATAATTCACCCCTCCACTTT
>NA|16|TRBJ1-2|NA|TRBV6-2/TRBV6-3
CASSYSRPGANYGYTF
TGTGCCAGCAGTTACTCGCGTCCTGGAGCTAACTATGGCTACACCTTC
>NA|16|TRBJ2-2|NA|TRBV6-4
CASPGRQRANTGELFF
TGTGCCAGCCCCGGAAGGCAGCGGGCGAACACCGGGGAGCTGTTTTTT
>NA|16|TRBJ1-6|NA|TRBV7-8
CASTLQTRSYNSPLHF
TGTGCCAGCACTTTACAGACCCGGTCATATAATTCACCCCTCCACTTT
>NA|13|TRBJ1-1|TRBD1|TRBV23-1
CAGASRGPAEAFF
TGCGCCGGGGCCTCCAGGGGGCCCGCTGAAGCTTTCTTT
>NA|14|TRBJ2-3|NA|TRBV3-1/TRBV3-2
CASSQDIGTDTQYF
TGTGCCAGCAGCCAAGATATAGGCACAGATACGCAGTATTTT
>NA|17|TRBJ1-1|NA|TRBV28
CASPSGPGEGMNTEAFF
TGTGCCAGCCCTTCAGGCCCCGGAGAGGGAATGAACACTGAAGCTTTCTTT